Below, 18 T cell receptor beta chains from the same sample are listed, as sequenced in a study of T cell responses to AZD1222 COVID-19 vaccine. Sequenced by immunoSEQ multiplex PCR; TCRdb stores in-frame clones only, minus some. The sample records 150,000 to 200,000 clones, roughly nine tenths being singletons. Sample: peripheral blood, taken on day 0 of MenACWY control vaccination. Receptor source: an adult in good health.

This clone occurred once. V is TRBV6-2 or TRBV6-3 and J is TRBJ2-7; TRBD2 agrees at 9 bases. V shed 0 bases, J shed 3 bases, and the junction held 6 bases outside the gene matches. Germline values: CDR1 MNHEY, CDR2 SVGEGT. This CDR3 is built from 16 residues. CDR3 nucleotide sequence: TGTGCCAGCAGTTACTCCCCAAGCGGGAGGAGCTACGAGCAGTACTTC. Protein product: CASSYSPSGRSYEQYF.

The table lists this clone with a count of one. The chain uses TRBV6-5 and TRBJ1-1; D possibly corresponds to TRBD1 (6 bases). Germline assignment: CDR1 MNHEY and CDR2 SVGAGI. This CDR3 comprises 12 residues. V lost 6 bases, J lost 4 bases, and 9 bases lay in between. The CDR3 nucleotides read TGTGCCAGCAGCCTCAGGGGCACTGAAGCTTTCTTT. Translated: CASSLRGTEAFF.

This clone has a handful of counts. Its ends do not fully match the called genes, so a read error is possible. The chain is built from TRBV10-3 and TRBJ1-1, with a tentative D call TRBD1 (5 bases). From germline, CDR1 is ENHRY and CDR2 SYGVKD. The CDR3 totals 14 residues. The CDR3 loop reads CATSGSGGETEAFF. CDR3 nucleotides: TGTGCCACCAGTGGGTCGGGAGGGGAAACTGAAGCTTTCTTT.

This rearrangement joins TRBV12-3 or TRBV12-4 to TRBJ1-5; D call uncertain. V gave up 2 bases and J gave up 2 bases, with 4 bases separating them. CDR3 length: 13 residues. The DNA for the CDR3 is TGTGCCAGCAGTTTATCAGGCAATCAGCCCCAGCATTTT. Protein: CASSLSGNQPQHF.

The rearrangement joins TRBV7-2 to TRBJ1-2; 11 bases are shared with TRBD1. Germline V lookup: CDR1 SGHTA, CDR2 FQGNSA. After removal of 0 bases from V and 4 bases from J, the junction contained 4 bases not matched to a gene. The CDR3 is made up of 16 amino acids. The CDR3 loop is CASSLARTGGGYGYTF. In DNA, the CDR3 is TGTGCCAGCAGCTTAGCCCGGACAGGGGGCGGCTATGGCTACACCTTC.

The chain has TRBV12-3 or TRBV12-4 and TRBJ1-2; D not resolved. V was shortened by 4 bases and J by 9 bases, with 12 bases between the two germline ends. The CDR3 sequence is 12 residues long. The chain's CDR3 is CASSWDPSSYTF. Here the CDR3 DNA reads TGTGCCAGCAGTTGGGATCCCTCGAGCTACACCTTC.

The chain links TRBV7-2 to TRBJ1-5; D is undetermined. This CDR3 has 14 amino acids. The germline V and J ends were trimmed by 3 bases and 3 bases, with 9 bases remaining between them. Germline lookup yields CDR1 SGHTA and CDR2 FQGNSA. CDR3 loop: CASSFPGNNQPQHF. CDR3 nucleotide sequence: TGTGCCAGCAGCTTCCCCGGGAACAATCAGCCCCAGCATTTT.

V is TRBV6-5 and J is TRBJ1-2, with D possibly TRBD1 on 6 matching bases. This CDR3 is built from 14 residues. Germline CDR1 and CDR2: MNHEY and SVGAGI. The V end lost 5 bases, the J end lost 0 bases, and 10 bases lay between the germline ends. DNA of the CDR3: TGTGCCAGCAGTCGGACAGACTCTAACTATGGCTACACCTTC. It translates to CASSRTDSNYGYTF.

V usage is TRBV6-1 and J usage is TRBJ2-7; perhaps TRBD2 as D (6 bases). The CDR3 spans 16 residues. Germline V CDR1 and CDR2: MNHNS, SASEGT. V shed 2 bases and J shed 3 bases, with 17 bases lying between them. The CDR3 sequence is CASSEWWGDAGYEQYF. As DNA, the CDR3 is TGTGCCAGCAGTGAATGGTGGGGGGACGCAGGCTACGAGCAGTACTTC.

The rearrangement uses TRBV6-1 and TRBJ1-6; D remains unclear. The germline V and J ends were trimmed by 2 bases and 8 bases, with 13 bases remaining between them. The V gene's germline CDR1 is MNHNS and CDR2 SASEGT. The CDR3 is 15 residues long. CDR3 bases: TGTGCCAGCAGTGAAAGGGCCCATCTTTATTCACCCCTCCACTTT. Its protein is CASSERAHLYSPLHF.

This chain links TRBV2 with TRBJ1-5; D uncertain. Trimming took 4 bases from V and 7 from J, leaving 14 bases between them. Looked up from germline, CDR1 is SNHLY and CDR2 is FYNNEI. The CDR3 length is 14 residues. For the CDR3, the DNA is TGTGCCAGCAGTGCCGCCCGGCAAAGACAGCCCCAGCATTTT. Amino acids: CASSAARQRQPQHF.

This chain joins TRBV7-2 and TRBJ2-7, with D perhaps matching TRBD2 (5 bases). The CDR3 length is 15 residues. Trimming cost V 10 bases and J 0 bases, with 19 bases left between them. Germline CDR1 is SGHTA and CDR2 is FQGNSA. The DNA for the CDR3 is TGTGCCACTAGCTACCTCCCGGGGAGCTCCTACGAGCAGTACTTC. Its protein is CATSYLPGSSYEQYF.

The rearrangement uses TRBV7-9 and TRBJ1-1, with D unclear. Germline V gene lookup returns CDR1 SEHNR and CDR2 FQNEAQ (reference sequence). The CDR3 loop spans 14 amino acids. V gave up 7 bases and J gave up 6 bases, with 18 bases separating them. The CDR3 is CASTRVERTPEAFF. The CDR3, as DNA: TGTGCCAGCACCCGGGTGGAGCGAACGCCTGAAGCTTTCTTT.

This clone came up once. The rearrangement links TRBV7-2 to TRBJ1-2, with D possibly being TRBD1 (6 bases). The V end was cut by 5 bases, the J end by 2 bases, with 15 bases between. Per germline, CDR1 SGHTA and CDR2 FQGNSA. The CDR3 is 15 residues long. The CDR3 spells CASSLGTTGNYGYTF. In nucleotides, the CDR3 is TGTGCCAGCAGCCTCGGGACAACAGGAAACTATGGCTACACCTTC.

This clone was recorded only once. The rearrangement joins TRBV9 to TRBJ2-2, with 9 positions matching TRBD2. Losses at the gene ends were 0 bases for V and 4 bases for J; bases not matched to a gene: 4. CDR3 length equals 16 residues. Germline V gene data show CDR1 as SGDLS and CDR2 as YYNGEE. CDR3 sequence: CASSVEVAGVTGELFF. In DNA, the CDR3 is TGTGCCAGCAGCGTAGAGGTAGCGGGAGTCACCGGGGAGCTGTTTTTT.

The CDR3 nucleotides read TGTGCCACCAGTGAAGCCGGGACTAGTTACGATGAGCAGTTCTTC. This sequence encodes CATSEAGTSYDEQFF. The rearrangement joins TRBV24-1 to TRBJ2-1, with 8 bases fitting TRBD2. The CDR3 runs 15 residues. The germline V gene has CDR1 KGHDR and CDR2 SFDVKD. V lost 4 bases, J lost 8 bases, and 9 bases stayed unmatched.

The V and J genes are TRBV6-2 or TRBV6-3 and TRBJ2-5; TRBD2 matches 14 bases. CDR3 length: 19 amino acids. V was clipped by 2 bases and J by 1 base; unmatched bases: 9. Germline lookup yields CDR1 MNHEY and CDR2 SVGEGT. CDR3 in amino acids: CASSYGRTSGRIGQETQYF. The CDR3 nucleotides read TGTGCCAGCAGTTACGGCAGGACTAGCGGGAGGATAGGCCAAGAGACCCAGTACTTC.

The chain joins TRBV19 to TRBJ2-2; 7 positions match TRBD1. The CDR3 has 15 amino acids. Trimming at V came to 3 bases and at J to 5 bases, leaving 6 bases not matched to a gene. Germline loops: CDR1 LNHDA, CDR2 SQIVND (reference sequence). The CDR3 DNA reads as TGTGCCAGTAGTATCGGGGCAGGGGGTACCGGGGAGCTGTTTTTT. The encoded protein is CASSIGAGGTGELFF.